The clone carrying this T cell receptor beta chain has a count of ten or more. Antigen: not known. Germline CDR1 reads SGHDT; CDR2 reads YYEEEE. CDR3 length equals 13 residues. V was clipped by 2 bases and J by 7 bases, with 10 bases between them. This sample was taken from a study of CD8 T cells in ankylosing spondylitis. TCRdb passed the 5' RACE reads through MiXCR, listing each CDR3 protein once. The table includes some 220,000 distinct CDR3 sequences, about 7.3% detected once. Findings of the study overall: Among TCR beta sequences, a motif of 7 to 9 highly homologous variants appeared characteristic of ankylosing spondylitis blood. Reportedly, disease-linked clones are significantly enriched in ankylosing spondylitis patients' matched synovial fluid. Earlier literature documents some of the motif variants in reactive arthritis synovial fluid and blood.

V and J are TRBV5-6 and TRBJ2-4; weak D call: TRBD2 (6 bases). Sequencing used blood, either unsorted or a sorted T cell fraction (not recorded which). This TCR came from a male donor with ankylosing spondylitis. CDR3 loop: CASSLWRENIQYF. In DNA, the CDR3 is TGTGCCAGCAGCTTATGGAGGGAGAACATTCAGTACTTC.